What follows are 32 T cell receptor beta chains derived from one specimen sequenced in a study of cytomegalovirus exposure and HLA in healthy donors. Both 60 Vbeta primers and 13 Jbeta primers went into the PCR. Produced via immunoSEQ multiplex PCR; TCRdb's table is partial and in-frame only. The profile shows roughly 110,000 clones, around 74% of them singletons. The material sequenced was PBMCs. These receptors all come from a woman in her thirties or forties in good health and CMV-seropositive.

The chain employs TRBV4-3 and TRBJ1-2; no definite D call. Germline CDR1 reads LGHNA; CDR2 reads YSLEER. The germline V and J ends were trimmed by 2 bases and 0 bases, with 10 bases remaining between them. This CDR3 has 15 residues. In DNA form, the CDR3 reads TGCGCCAGCAGCCAATCGTTAGGAGCTAACTATGGCTACACCTTC. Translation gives CASSQSLGANYGYTF.

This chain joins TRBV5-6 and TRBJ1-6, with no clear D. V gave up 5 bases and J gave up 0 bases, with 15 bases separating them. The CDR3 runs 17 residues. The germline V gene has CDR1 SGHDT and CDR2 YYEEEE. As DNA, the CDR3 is TGTGCCAGCAGTCCCGGGAGGGCATCCTCCTATAATTCACCCCTCCACTTT. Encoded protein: CASSPGRASSYNSPLHF.

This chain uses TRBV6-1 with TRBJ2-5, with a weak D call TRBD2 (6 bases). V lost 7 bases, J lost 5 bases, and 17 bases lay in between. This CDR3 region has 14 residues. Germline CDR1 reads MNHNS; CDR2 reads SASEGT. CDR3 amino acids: CASNSPGGGETQYF. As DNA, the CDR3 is TGTGCCAGCAATAGCCCCGGGGGAGGTGAGACCCAGTACTTC.

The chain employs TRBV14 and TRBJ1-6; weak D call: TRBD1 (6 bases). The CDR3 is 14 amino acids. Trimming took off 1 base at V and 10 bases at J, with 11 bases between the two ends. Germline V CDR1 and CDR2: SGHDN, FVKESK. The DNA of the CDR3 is TGTGCCAGCAGCCAAGTAGGGGGTAACTCACCCCTCCACTTT. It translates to CASSQVGGNSPLHF.

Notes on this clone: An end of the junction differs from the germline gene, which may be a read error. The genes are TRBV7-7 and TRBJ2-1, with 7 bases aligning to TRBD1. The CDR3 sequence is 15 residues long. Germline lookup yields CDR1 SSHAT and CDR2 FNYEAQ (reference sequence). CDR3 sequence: CASSLAQGSYNEQFF. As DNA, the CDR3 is TGTGCTAGCAGCTTAGCACAGGGGTCGTACAATGAGCAGTTCTTC.

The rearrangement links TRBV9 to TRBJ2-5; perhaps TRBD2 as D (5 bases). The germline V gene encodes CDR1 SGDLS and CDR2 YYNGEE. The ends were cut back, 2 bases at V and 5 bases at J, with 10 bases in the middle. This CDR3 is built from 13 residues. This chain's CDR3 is CASSVKSGETQYF. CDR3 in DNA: TGTGCCAGCAGCGTGAAGTCGGGGGAGACCCAGTACTTC.

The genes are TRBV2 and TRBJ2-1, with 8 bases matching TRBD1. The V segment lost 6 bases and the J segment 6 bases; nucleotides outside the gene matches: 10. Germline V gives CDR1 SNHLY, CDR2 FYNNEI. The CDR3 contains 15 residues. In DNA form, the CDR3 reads TGTGCCAGCAGGGACGGACAGGGTTGGGGCAATGAGCAGTTCTTC. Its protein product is CASRDGQGWGNEQFF.

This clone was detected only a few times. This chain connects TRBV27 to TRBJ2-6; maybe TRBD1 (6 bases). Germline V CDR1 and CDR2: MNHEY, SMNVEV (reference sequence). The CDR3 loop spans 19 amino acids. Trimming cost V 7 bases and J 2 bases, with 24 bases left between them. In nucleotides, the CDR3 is TGTGCCAGCATGACGCCCCAGGGGCCCTGGGGAGCTGGGGCCAACGTCCTGACTTTC. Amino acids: CASMTPQGPWGAGANVLTF.

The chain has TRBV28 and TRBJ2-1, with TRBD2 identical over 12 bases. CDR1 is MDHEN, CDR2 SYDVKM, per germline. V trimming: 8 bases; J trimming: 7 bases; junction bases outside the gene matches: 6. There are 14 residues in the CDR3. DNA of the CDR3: TGTGCCAGCGTTGCCGGGACTAGCGGGAATGAGCAGTTCTTC. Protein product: CASVAGTSGNEQFF.

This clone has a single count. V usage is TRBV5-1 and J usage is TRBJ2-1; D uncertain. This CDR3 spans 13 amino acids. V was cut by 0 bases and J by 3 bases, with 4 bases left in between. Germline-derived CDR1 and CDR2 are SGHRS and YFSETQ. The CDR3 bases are TGCGCCAGCAGCTTGGACAACTACAATGAGCAGTTCTTC. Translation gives CASSLDNYNEQFF.

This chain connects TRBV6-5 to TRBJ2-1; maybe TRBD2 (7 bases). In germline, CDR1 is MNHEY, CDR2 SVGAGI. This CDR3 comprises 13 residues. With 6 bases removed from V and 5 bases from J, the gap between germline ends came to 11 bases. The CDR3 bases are TGTGCCAGCAGCGGGGGGCGCAACAATGAGCAGTTCTTC. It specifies CASSGGRNNEQFF.

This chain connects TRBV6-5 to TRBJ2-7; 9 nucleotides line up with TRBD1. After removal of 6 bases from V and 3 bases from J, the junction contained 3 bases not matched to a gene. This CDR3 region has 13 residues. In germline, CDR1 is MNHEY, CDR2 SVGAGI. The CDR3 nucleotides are TGTGCCAGCAGAACAGGGGGCCGCTACGAGCAGTACTTC. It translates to CASRTGGRYEQYF.

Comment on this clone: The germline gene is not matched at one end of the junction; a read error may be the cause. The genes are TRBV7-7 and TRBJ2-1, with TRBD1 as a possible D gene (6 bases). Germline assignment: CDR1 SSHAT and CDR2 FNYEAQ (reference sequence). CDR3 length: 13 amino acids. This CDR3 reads CASSSTGGSEQFF. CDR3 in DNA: TGTGCTAGCAGCTCGACAGGTGGAAGTGAGCAGTTCTTC.

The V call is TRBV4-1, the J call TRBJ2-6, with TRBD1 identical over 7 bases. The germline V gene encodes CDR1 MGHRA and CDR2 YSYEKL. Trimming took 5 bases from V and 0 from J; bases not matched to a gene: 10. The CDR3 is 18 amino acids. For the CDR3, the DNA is TGCGCCAGCAGCGAAGTGACAGGGACCTACTCTGGGGCCAACGTCCTGACTTTC. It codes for CASSEVTGTYSGANVLTF.

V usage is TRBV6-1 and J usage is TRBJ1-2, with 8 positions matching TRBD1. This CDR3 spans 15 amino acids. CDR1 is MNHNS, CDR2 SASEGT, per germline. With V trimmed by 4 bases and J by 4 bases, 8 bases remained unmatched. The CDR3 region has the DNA TGTGCCAGCAGTGCGGCGACAGGGGTGCGCTATGGCTACACCTTC. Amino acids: CASSAATGVRYGYTF.

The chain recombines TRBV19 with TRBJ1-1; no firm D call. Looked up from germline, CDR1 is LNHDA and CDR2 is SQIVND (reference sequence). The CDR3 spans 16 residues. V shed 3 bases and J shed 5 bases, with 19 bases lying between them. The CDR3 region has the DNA TGTGCCAGTAGTATTGGGGTCAGAGGGCAAAGAACTGAAGCTTTCTTT. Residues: CASSIGVRGQRTEAFF.

CDR3 bases: TGCGCCAGCAGTGAAAGCGGGGGGGGCAATGAGCAGTTCTTC. Protein: CASSESGGGNEQFF. This chain uses TRBV10-1 with TRBJ2-1, with 10 bases fitting TRBD2. After removal of 3 bases from V and 6 bases from J, the junction contained 2 bases not matched to a gene. The V gene's germline CDR1 is WNHNN and CDR2 SYGVQD (reference sequence). The CDR3 totals 14 residues.

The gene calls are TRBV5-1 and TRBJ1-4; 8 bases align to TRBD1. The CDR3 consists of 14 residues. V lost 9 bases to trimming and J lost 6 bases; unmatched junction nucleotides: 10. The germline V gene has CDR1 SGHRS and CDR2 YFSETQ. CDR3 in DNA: TGCGCCACTAAAAGGGACAGGACTGATGAAAAACTGTTTTTT. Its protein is CATKRDRTDEKLFF.

CDR3 nucleotides: TGTGCCAGCGGCCCCGATCAGAACACCGGGGAGCTGTTTTTT. Protein product: CASGPDQNTGELFF. This chain uses TRBV11-1 with TRBJ2-2; D ambiguous. CDR1 SGHAT and CDR2 FQDESV come from the germline V gene (reference sequence). The CDR3 runs to 14 residues. Between the trimmed V and J ends, which lost 8 bases and 1 base, there was a span of 11 bases.

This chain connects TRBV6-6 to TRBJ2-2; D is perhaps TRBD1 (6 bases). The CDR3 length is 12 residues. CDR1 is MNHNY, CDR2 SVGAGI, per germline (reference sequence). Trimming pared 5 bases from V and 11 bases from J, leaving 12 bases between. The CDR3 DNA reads TGTGCCAGCAGTCGGACAGCTGTAGAGCTGTTTTTT. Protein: CASSRTAVELFF.

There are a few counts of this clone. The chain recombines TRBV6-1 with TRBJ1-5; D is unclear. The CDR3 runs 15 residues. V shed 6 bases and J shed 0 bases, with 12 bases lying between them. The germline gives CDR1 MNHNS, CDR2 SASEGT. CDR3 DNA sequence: TGTGCCAGCAGGCAGGAGGTTAATAGCAATCAGCCCCAGCATTTT. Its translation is CASRQEVNSNQPQHF.

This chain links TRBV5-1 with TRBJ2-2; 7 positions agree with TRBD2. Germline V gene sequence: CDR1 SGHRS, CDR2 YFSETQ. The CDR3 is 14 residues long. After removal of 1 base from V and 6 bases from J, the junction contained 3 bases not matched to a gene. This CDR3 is CASSLQGGSGELFF. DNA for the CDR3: TGCGCCAGCAGCTTGCAGGGAGGGTCCGGGGAGCTGTTTTTT.

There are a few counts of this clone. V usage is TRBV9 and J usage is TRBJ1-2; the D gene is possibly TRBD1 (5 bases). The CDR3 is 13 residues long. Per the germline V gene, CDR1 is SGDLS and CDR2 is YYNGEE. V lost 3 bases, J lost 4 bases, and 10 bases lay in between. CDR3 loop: CASSARVSYGYTF. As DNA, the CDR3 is TGTGCCAGCAGCGCCAGGGTTAGCTATGGCTACACCTTC. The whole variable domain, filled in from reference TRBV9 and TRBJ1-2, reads DSGVTQTPKHLITATGQRVTLRCSPRSGDLSVYWYQQSLDQGLQFLIQYYNGEERAKGNILERFSAQQFPDLHSELNLSSLELGDSALYFCASSARVSYGYTFGSGTRLTVV.

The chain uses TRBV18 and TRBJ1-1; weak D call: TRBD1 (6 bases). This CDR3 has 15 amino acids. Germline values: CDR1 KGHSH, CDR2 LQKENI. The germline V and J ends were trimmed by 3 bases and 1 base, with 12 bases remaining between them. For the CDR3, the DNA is TGTGCCAGCTCACCTCGGCAGGGGTCGAACACTGAAGCTTTCTTT. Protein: CASSPRQGSNTEAFF.

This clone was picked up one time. The CDR3 sequence: CASRNPSGGGETQYF. The CDR3 nucleotides read TGTGCCAGCAGGAATCCTAGCGGGGGCGGGGAGACCCAGTACTTC. The chain joins TRBV2 to TRBJ2-5, with TRBD2 matching over 10 bases. This CDR3 is 15 amino acids long. CDR1 is SNHLY, CDR2 FYNNEI, per germline. Germline trimming cut 6 bases from V and 5 bases from J; bases unmatched to any gene: 9.

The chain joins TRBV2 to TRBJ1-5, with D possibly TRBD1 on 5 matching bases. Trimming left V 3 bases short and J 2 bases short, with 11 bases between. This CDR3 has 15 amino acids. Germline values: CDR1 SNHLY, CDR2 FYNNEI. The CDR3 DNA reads TGTGCCAGCAGTGAGGAGGGGACGGGCAATCAGCCCCAGCATTTT. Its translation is CASSEEGTGNQPQHF.

The CDR3: CASSVDSSSYNEQFF. The CDR3 bases are TGTGCCAGCAGCGTGGACTCCTCGTCCTACAATGAGCAGTTCTTC. The chain is built from TRBV6-1 and TRBJ2-1; the D gene is possibly TRBD2 (5 bases). Per germline, CDR1 MNHNS and CDR2 SASEGT. V was shortened by 6 bases and J by 1 base, with 13 bases between the two germline ends. There are 15 residues in the CDR3.

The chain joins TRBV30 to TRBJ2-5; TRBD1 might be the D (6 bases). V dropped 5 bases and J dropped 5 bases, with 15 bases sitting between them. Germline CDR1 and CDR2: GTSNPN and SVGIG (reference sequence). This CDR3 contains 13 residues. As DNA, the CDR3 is TGTGCCTGGGGGAAACAGGGATGGGAGACCCAGTACTTC. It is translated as CAWGKQGWETQYF.

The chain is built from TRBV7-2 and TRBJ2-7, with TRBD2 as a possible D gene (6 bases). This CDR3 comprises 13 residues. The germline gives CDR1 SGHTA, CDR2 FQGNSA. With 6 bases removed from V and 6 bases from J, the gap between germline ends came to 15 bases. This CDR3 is CASRSGRTSEQYF. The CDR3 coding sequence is TGTGCCAGCAGATCGGGGAGGACCTCCGAGCAGTACTTC.

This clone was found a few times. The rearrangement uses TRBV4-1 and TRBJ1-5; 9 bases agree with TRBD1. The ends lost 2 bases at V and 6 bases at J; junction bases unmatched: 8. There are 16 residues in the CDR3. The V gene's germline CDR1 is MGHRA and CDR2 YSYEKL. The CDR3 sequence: CASSQTTGGRGQPQHF. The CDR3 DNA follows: TGCGCCAGCAGCCAAACCACAGGGGGCCGGGGTCAGCCCCAGCATTTT.

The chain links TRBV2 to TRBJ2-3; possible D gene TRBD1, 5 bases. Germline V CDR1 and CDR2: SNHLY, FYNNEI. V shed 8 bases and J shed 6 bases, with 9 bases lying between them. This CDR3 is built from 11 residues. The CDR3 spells CASLNRDTQYF. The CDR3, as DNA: TGTGCCAGCTTAAACAGGGATACGCAGTATTTT.

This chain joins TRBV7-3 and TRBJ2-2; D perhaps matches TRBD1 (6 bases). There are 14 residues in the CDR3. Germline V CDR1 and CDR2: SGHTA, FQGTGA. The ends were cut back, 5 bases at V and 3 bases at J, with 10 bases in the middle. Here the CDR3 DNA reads TGTGCCAGCAGCCCAGGACAGTACACCGGGGAGCTGTTTTTT. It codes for CASSPGQYTGELFF.